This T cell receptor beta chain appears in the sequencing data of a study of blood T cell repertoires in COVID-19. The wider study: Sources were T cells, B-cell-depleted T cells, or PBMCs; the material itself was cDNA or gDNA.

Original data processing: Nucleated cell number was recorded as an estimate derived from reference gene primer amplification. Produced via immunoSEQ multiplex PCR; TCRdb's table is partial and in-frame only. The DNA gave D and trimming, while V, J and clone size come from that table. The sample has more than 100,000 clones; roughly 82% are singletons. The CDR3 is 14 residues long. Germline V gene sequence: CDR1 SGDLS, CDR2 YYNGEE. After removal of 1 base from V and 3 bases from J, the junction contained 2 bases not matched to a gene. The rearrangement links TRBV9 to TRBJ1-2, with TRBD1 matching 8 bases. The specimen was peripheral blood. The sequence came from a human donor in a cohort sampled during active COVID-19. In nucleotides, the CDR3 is TGTGCCAGCAGCGTATTGACAGGGGACTATGGCTACACCTTC. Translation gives CASSVLTGDYGYTF. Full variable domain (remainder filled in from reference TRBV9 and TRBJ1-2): DSGVTQTPKHLITATGQRVTLRCSPRSGDLSVYWYQQSLDQGLQFLIQYYNGEERAKGNILERFSAQQFPDLHSELNLSSLELGDSALYFCASSVLTGDYGYTFGSGTRLTVV.